Listed below are T cell receptor beta chains from one sample, sequenced in a study of blood T cell repertoires in COVID-19. Sequencing used immunoSEQ multiplex PCR; TCRdb keeps in-frame clones, though not all of them. The table has around 200,000 clones, roughly 80% seen once. Sequencing was performed on peripheral blood. All receptors derive from a woman aged 80 or older with active or convalescent COVID-19. CDR3s include the opening cysteine and the closing phenylalanine or tryptophan. The order of the fields is V gene, J gene, clone size, CDR3 protein. Size values are once, few and many counts, or a class for expanded clones, and some rows have none.

V gene: TRBV18; J gene: TRBJ1-2; clone size: few; CDR3 protein: CASSPPSDRAYGYTF
V gene: TRBV9; J gene: TRBJ1-2; clone size: once; CDR3 protein: CASSTRQGIGGYTF
V gene: TRBV6-6; J gene: TRBJ2-7; clone size: NA; CDR3 protein: CASRAQSSYEQYF
V gene: TRBV5-1; J gene: TRBJ2-3; clone size: once; CDR3 protein: CASREGLAETDTQYF
V gene: TRBV4-1; J gene: TRBJ2-7; clone size: NA; CDR3 protein: CASSRGLADHEQYF
V gene: TRBV27; J gene: TRBJ1-4; clone size: once; CDR3 protein: CASSLWGRRVEKLFF
V gene: TRBV4-3; J gene: TRBJ2-1; clone size: NA; CDR3 protein: CASSHGLGNEQFF
V gene: TRBV11-2; J gene: TRBJ2-3; clone size: NA; CDR3 protein: CASSYRLDSITDTQYF
V gene: TRBV5-6; J gene: TRBJ2-3; clone size: NA; CDR3 protein: CASSLAGGSTDTQYF
V gene: TRBV4-1; J gene: TRBJ2-2; clone size: few; CDR3 protein: CASSPAGLAGAGTNTGELFF
V gene: TRBV9; J gene: TRBJ2-7; clone size: NA; CDR3 protein: CASSVEYGSEQYF
V gene: TRBV23-1; J gene: TRBJ1-5; clone size: NA; CDR3 protein: CASSTRLASPQHF
V gene: TRBV6-6; J gene: TRBJ1-2; clone size: NA; CDR3 protein: CASSLTGGYYTF
V gene: TRBV21-1; J gene: TRBJ1-6; clone size: NA; CDR3 protein: CASSTSDRQNSPLHF
V gene: TRBV3-1/TRBV3-2; J gene: TRBJ1-1; clone size: NA; CDR3 protein: CASSQDLLPGGNTEAFF
V gene: TRBV6-4; J gene: TRBJ2-5; clone size: NA; CDR3 protein: CASRGQGPIKTQYF
V gene: TRBV5-6; J gene: TRBJ1-2; clone size: NA; CDR3 protein: CASSPGSGYSGYTF
V gene: TRBV5-6; J gene: TRBJ2-3; clone size: NA; CDR3 protein: CASSSTGSTDTQYF
V gene: TRBV4-3; J gene: TRBJ2-7; clone size: NA; CDR3 protein: CASSQGSRGLNEQYF
V gene: TRBV27; J gene: TRBJ1-2; clone size: NA; CDR3 protein: CASSLYGTGISGYTF
V gene: TRBV7-9; J gene: TRBJ2-7; clone size: NA; CDR3 protein: CASSLTQDYEQYF
V gene: TRBV27; J gene: TRBJ2-7; clone size: NA; CDR3 protein: CASSLGDRGLSYEQYF
V gene: TRBV27; J gene: TRBJ2-2; clone size: NA; CDR3 protein: CASSFHNRLARNTGELFF
V gene: TRBV27; J gene: TRBJ2-3; clone size: NA; CDR3 protein: CASRRLAGGTDTQYF
V gene: TRBV21-1; J gene: TRBJ2-4; clone size: NA; CDR3 protein: CASSNPGTVPVKREIVAKNIQYF
V gene: TRBV4-1; J gene: TRBJ2-7; clone size: NA; CDR3 protein: CASSQLISYEQYF
V gene: TRBV18; J gene: TRBJ1-2; clone size: NA; CDR3 protein: CASSPVTGGPGTF
V gene: TRBV13; J gene: TRBJ2-7; clone size: NA; CDR3 protein: CASSPDSGQSYEQYF
V gene: TRBV7-9; J gene: TRBJ2-5; clone size: NA; CDR3 protein: CASSIEGETQYF
V gene: TRBV5-1; J gene: TRBJ1-1; clone size: NA; CDR3 protein: CASSLGLWNTEAFF
V gene: TRBV7-9; J gene: TRBJ2-1; clone size: NA; CDR3 protein: CASSLGGSVSEQFF
V gene: TRBV11-3; J gene: TRBJ2-3; clone size: NA; CDR3 protein: CASSPPSTDTQYF
V gene: TRBV5-4; J gene: TRBJ1-2; clone size: NA; CDR3 protein: CASSLLRTDNYGYTF
V gene: TRBV3-1/TRBV3-2; J gene: TRBJ2-7; clone size: few; CDR3 protein: CASTAPRVSYEQYF